Here is one T cell receptor (beta chain) with its context. The sample comes from a study of T-cell memory formation after mild COVID-19. Study context: TCR clusters largely stayed donor specific.

After removal of 3 bases from V and 4 bases from J, the junction contained 3 bases not matched to a gene. The V gene's germline CDR1 is SGHAT and CDR2 FQDESV (reference sequence). This CDR3 contains 15 residues. One entry per CDR3 protein, called by TCRdb with MiXCR from the 5' RACE reads. The sample has 550,000 to 600,000 distinct CDR3 sequences; about 20% are singletons. This sequence was found in an adult woman who had mild COVID-19 (a few samples of this study predate the infection). Cell type and time point are not known. J is TRBJ2-3 and V is TRBV11-1; 11 bases are a match to TRBD2. Sequenced: PBMCs or a T cell subset sorted from them (not recorded which). CDR3 bases: TGTGCCAGCAGCTTGACTAGCGGGGTGTCAGATACGCAGTATTTT. Protein: CASSLTSGVSDTQYF.